Following are 22 T cell receptor beta chains from one sample sequenced in a study of blood T cell repertoires in COVID-19 (dated by TCRdb to 2020 to 2021). The library relied on the immunoSEQ multiplex PCR assay. The clones in this table, taken by TCRdb from immuneACCESS, are in-frame only. Not every clone is retained; where verified, under half of the shortfall comes from an unresolved V gene, and the cause of the rest is unknown. This sample holds 52,000 or so clones; about 81% were observed only once. Of the sample, around a sixth falls within the top ten clones. The sequenced material came from peripheral blood. These receptor sequences come from a man between 65 and 80 years old with active COVID-19.

The chain joins TRBV6-6 to TRBJ1-4; 8 positions match TRBD1. The V segment lost 4 bases and the J segment 7 bases; nucleotides outside the gene matches: 5. CDR1 is MNHNY, CDR2 SVGAGI, per germline (reference sequence). The CDR3 runs to 14 residues. The CDR3, as DNA: TGTGCCAGCAGTTTACAGGGGGGAGGTGAAAAACTGTTTTTT. Encoded protein: CASSLQGGGEKLFF.

This chain links TRBV9 with TRBJ1-3; TRBD1 might be the D (5 bases). The CDR3 is made up of 15 amino acids. CDR1 SGDLS and CDR2 YYNGEE come from the germline V gene. Deletions cut 2 bases from V and 2 bases from J, with 11 bases between. The CDR3 reads CASSVGLGAGNTIYF. The CDR3 DNA reads TGTGCCAGCAGCGTCGGCCTAGGGGCTGGAAACACCATATATTTT.

The table lists this clone with a count of one. V and J are TRBV27 and TRBJ2-4; D is ambiguous. With 2 bases removed from V and 0 bases from J, the gap between germline ends came to 17 bases. This CDR3 comprises 18 residues. The V gene's germline CDR1 is MNHEY and CDR2 SMNVEV (reference sequence). The CDR3 DNA is TGTGCCAGCAGTTTAGGTCCTGGTCTTGCTATAGCCAAAAACATTCAGTACTTC. It encodes CASSLGPGLAIAKNIQYF.

This clone came up a few times. The chain links TRBV9 to TRBJ2-3; 9 nucleotides agree with TRBD2. The CDR3 extends over 15 amino acids. V dropped 3 bases and J dropped 5; count of bases not matched to a gene: 7. Germline CDR1 reads SGDLS; CDR2 reads YYNGEE. The CDR3 loop reads CASSAGTSKVDTQYF. The CDR3 DNA sequence: TGTGCCAGCAGCGCGGGGACTAGCAAGGTAGATACGCAGTATTTT.

The CDR3 DNA sequence: TGTGCCAGCAGCCAAGATAGGCATCTAGCCTACGAGCAGTACTTC. Encoded protein: CASSQDRHLAYEQYF. V gene TRBV3-1 (or the pseudogene TRBV3-2) combines with J gene TRBJ2-7, with D unclear. From germline, CDR1 is LGHDT and CDR2 YNNKEL (reference sequence). Deletions cut 0 bases from V and 2 bases from J, with 11 bases between. The length of the CDR3 is 15 residues.

CDR3 in amino acids: CSASDGGTNYGYTF. CDR3 sequence (DNA): TGCAGTGCTAGTGACGGGGGAACTAACTATGGCTACACCTTC. The rearrangement uses TRBV20-1 and TRBJ1-2; perhaps TRBD1 as D (5 bases). CDR3 length equals 14 residues. Germline CDR1 reads DFQATT; CDR2 reads SNEGSKA (reference sequence). Trimming left V 3 bases short and J 0 bases short, with 11 bases between.

The chain joins TRBV5-6 to TRBJ2-5; D ambiguous. CDR3 length equals 12 residues. Germline V gene lookup returns CDR1 SGHDT and CDR2 YYEEEE. Trimming took 0 bases from V and 5 from J, leaving 5 bases between them. CDR3 bases: TGTGCCAGCAGCTTGGTCCGGGAGACCCAGTACTTC. Translated: CASSLVRETQYF.

The chain employs TRBV2 and TRBJ2-1; TRBD2 matches at 10 bases. J was trimmed by 15 bases and V by 1 base; bases with no gene match: 6. The CDR3 has 13 residues. Per the germline V gene, CDR1 is SNHLY and CDR2 is FYNNEI. DNA for the CDR3: TGTGCCAGCAGTGAAGTAGCGGGAGGCGATCCGTTCTTC. It translates to CASSEVAGGDPFF.

This chain uses TRBV5-4 with TRBJ2-4; D is uncertain. Trimming removed 4 bases from V and 2 bases from J, with 19 bases in between. The CDR3 length is 17 residues. Germline CDR1 and CDR2: SGHNT and YYREEE (reference sequence). CDR3 nucleotides: TGTGCCAGCAGCCGCGAACTGAAAATAGTACCCAAAAACATTCAGTACTTC. Encoded protein: CASSRELKIVPKNIQYF. Together with reference TRBV5-4 and TRBJ2-4, the CDR3 gives the full variable domain: ETGVTQSPTHLIKTRGQQVTLRCSSQSGHNTVSWYQQALGQGPQFIFQYYREEENGRGNFPPRFSGLQFPNYSSELNVNALELDDSALYLCASSRELKIVPKNIQYFGAGTRLSVL.

The chain's CDR3 is CASSLSLGRSGNTIYF. CDR3 sequence (DNA): TGTGCCAGCAGCTTATCCTTGGGCCGCTCTGGAAACACCATATATTTT. The chain has TRBV7-9 and TRBJ1-3; D gene uncertain. The CDR3 consists of 16 residues. V lost 2 bases and J lost 0, with 11 bases in between. Germline CDR1 is SEHNR and CDR2 is FQNEAQ (reference sequence).

The chain recombines TRBV7-2 with TRBJ1-5; 8 nucleotides align to TRBD1. Germline CDR1 is SGHTA and CDR2 is FQGNSA. The CDR3 sequence is 14 residues long. J lost 3 bases, V lost 3 bases, and 1 base had no gene match. CDR3 nucleotide sequence: TGTGCCAGCAGCTTGGGACAGGTCAATCAGCCCCAGCATTTT. It specifies CASSLGQVNQPQHF.

In its sample, this clone was seen once. This chain joins TRBV6-6 and TRBJ2-7; 9 bases are a match to TRBD1. V trimming: 6 bases; J trimming: 2 bases; junction bases outside the gene matches: 8. Germline V gives CDR1 MNHNY, CDR2 SVGAGI (reference sequence). This CDR3 has 15 residues. In DNA, the CDR3 is TGTGCCAGCAGCCCCCCCGGGACAGGGACCTACGAGCAGTACTTC. It specifies CASSPPGTGTYEQYF.

The V gene is TRBV9, the J gene TRBJ1-1; no clear D. This CDR3 is built from 17 residues. Trimming left V 2 bases short and J 0 bases short, with 17 bases between. Germline lookup yields CDR1 SGDLS and CDR2 YYNGEE. For the CDR3, the DNA is TGTGCCAGCAGCGTCCACCCGTCACAGAGCATGAACACTGAAGCTTTCTTT. This codes for CASSVHPSQSMNTEAFF.

This clone was counted between two and nine times. The gene calls are TRBV5-6 and TRBJ2-7; TRBD1 matches at 12 bases. The germline V gene encodes CDR1 SGHDT and CDR2 YYEEEE. V lost 4 bases and J lost 4; bases outside the gene matches: 9. There are 16 residues in the CDR3. Here the CDR3 reads CASSGRGQGALYEQYF. In nucleotides, the CDR3 is TGTGCCAGCAGCGGTCGGGGACAGGGGGCCCTTTACGAGCAGTACTTC.

V usage is TRBV9 and J usage is TRBJ2-1; TRBD2 matches at 11 bases. Per germline, CDR1 SGDLS and CDR2 YYNGEE. The V gene end was trimmed by 4 bases and the J gene end by 5 bases; junction bases not matched to a gene: 2. The CDR3 length is 14 residues. CDR3 loop: CASSTGLADNEQFF. The CDR3 region has the DNA TGTGCCAGCAGCACGGGACTAGCGGACAATGAGCAGTTCTTC.

The chain carries TRBV2 and TRBJ1-1; tentative D call: TRBD1 (5 bases). Germline loops: CDR1 SNHLY, CDR2 FYNNEI. V was trimmed by 8 bases and J by 1 base, leaving 23 bases between them. There are 17 residues in the CDR3. The CDR3 coding sequence is TGTGCCAGCCCCAAAGACCAAACGGGGCGGGGGAACACTGAAGCTTTCTTT. This translates into CASPKDQTGRGNTEAFF.

The count of this clone is one. The chain recombines TRBV5-1 with TRBJ2-5, with 11 positions matching TRBD1. The CDR3 length is 16 residues. J gave up 2 bases and V 4 bases, and 7 bases lay outside the gene matches. The germline CDR1 and CDR2 sequences are SGHRS and YFSETQ. The CDR3 DNA is TGCGCCAGCAGCAATAAGGACAGGGGGCATCAAGAGACCCAGTACTTC. It specifies CASSNKDRGHQETQYF. The full variable domain, in which reference TRBV5-1 and TRBJ2-5 provide the parts outside the CDR3, is KAGVTQTPRYLIKTRGQQVTLSCSPISGHRSVSWYQQTPGQGLQFLFEYFSETQRNKGNFPGRFSGRQFSNSRSEMNVSTLELGDSALYLCASSNKDRGHQETQYFGPGTRLLVL.

This CDR3 is CASSPTSGRNEQFF. Here the CDR3 DNA reads TGTGCCAGCAGCCCGACTAGCGGGAGAAATGAGCAGTTCTTC. The V and J genes are TRBV7-9 and TRBJ2-1; 12 bases match TRBD2. Germline V gene sequence: CDR1 SEHNR, CDR2 FQNEAQ (reference sequence). The CDR3 is made up of 14 amino acids. The trim removed 5 bases at V and 7 bases at J, leaving 3 bases unmatched.

The chain employs TRBV5-4 and TRBJ2-7; D is possibly TRBD2 (5 bases). The germline CDR1 and CDR2 sequences are SGHNT and YYREEE (reference sequence). The V end was cut by 2 bases, the J end by 3 bases, with 9 bases between. The CDR3 totals 13 residues. DNA of the CDR3: TGTGCCAGCAGCTTAGCTAGCAACTACGAGCAGTACTTC. This codes for CASSLASNYEQYF.

The V gene is TRBV7-3, the J gene TRBJ2-5; D perhaps matches TRBD2 (5 bases). Germline CDR1 reads SGHTA; CDR2 reads FQGTGA. This CDR3 region has 13 residues. Trimming shortened V by 4 bases and J by 5 bases, and 11 bases separated the two germline ends. CDR3 region: CASSSLPGETQYF. The CDR3 nucleotides read TGTGCCAGCAGCTCCCTCCCGGGGGAGACCCAGTACTTC.

V and J are TRBV5-6 and TRBJ2-5; maybe TRBD1 (6 bases). The CDR3 runs to 14 residues. V was clipped by 3 bases and J by 5 bases, with 14 bases between them. Germline V lookup: CDR1 SGHDT, CDR2 YYEEEE. The DNA of the CDR3 is TGTGCCAGCAGCTATAACAGGGTTGGGGAGACCCAGTACTTC. Its protein product is CASSYNRVGETQYF. The full variable domain, completed using reference TRBV5-6 and TRBJ2-5, is DAGVTQSPTHLIKTRGQQVTLRCSPKSGHDTVSWYQQALGQGPQFIFQYYEEEERQRGNFPDRFSGHQFPNYSSELNVNALLLGDSALYLCASSYNRVGETQYFGPGTRLLVL.

The chain carries TRBV18 and TRBJ2-5; 10 bases align to TRBD1. The CDR3 has 15 amino acids. The germline V gene has CDR1 KGHSH and CDR2 LQKENI. The trim removed 1 base at V and 2 bases at J, leaving 1 base unmatched. The CDR3 DNA reads as TGTGCCAGCTCACCACTGGGACAGGGGCAAGAGACCCAGTACTTC. Protein sequence: CASSPLGQGQETQYF.